This passage covers 14 T cell receptor beta chains from one sample sequenced in a study of shared clonotypes between healthy human individuals. The protocol was immunoSEQ multiplex PCR, while the TCRdb copy is restricted to in-frame clones and leaves out a portion. This repertoire shows about 1 million clones, around 78% found once; its top ten account for 0.4% to 0.55%. The sequenced sample was memory CD4+ T cells from PBMCs. Subset indicated: CD45RA-negative fraction. These receptors came from a man between 18 and 29 years old in good health. Some clones in this sample may be carry-over from other donors' samples.

This clone was observed a few times. The same CDR3 can be traced to other DNA sequences in this sample. V usage is TRBV28 and J usage is TRBJ2-5; 7 nucleotides align to TRBD2. Germline CDR1 reads MDHEN; CDR2 reads SYDVKM. The CDR3 loop spans 12 amino acids. Germline trimming cut 8 bases from V and 5 bases from J; bases unmatched to any gene: 5. The DNA of the CDR3 is TGTGCCAGCCGTCTAGCGGAGGAGACCCAGTACTTC. Its protein product is CASRLAEETQYF.

The count of this clone is one. The rearrangement joins TRBV9 to TRBJ2-1; 10 bases match TRBD2. This CDR3 comprises 17 residues. In germline, CDR1 is SGDLS, CDR2 YYNGEE. The V gene end was trimmed by 0 bases and the J gene end by 2 bases; junction bases not matched to a gene: 5. In DNA form, the CDR3 reads TGTGCCAGCAGCGTAGGGCCTAGCGGGAGTACCTACAATGAGCAGTTCTTC. Translation: CASSVGPSGSTYNEQFF.

Note on this clone: Other DNA sequences of this sample code for an identical CDR3. The rearrangement joins TRBV9 to TRBJ2-7; 12 bases align to TRBD1. Germline lookup yields CDR1 SGDLS and CDR2 YYNGEE. With 4 bases clipped from V and 2 bases from J, the junction kept 4 bases outside the gene matches. CDR3 size: 15 residues. The CDR3 bases are TGTGCCAGCAGCCCGGGGACAGGGGGCCCCTACGAGCAGTACTTC. Amino acids: CASSPGTGGPYEQYF.

The rearrangement links TRBV9 to TRBJ2-7; D might be TRBD1 or TRBD2, each matching 5 bases. This CDR3 spans 16 amino acids. The germline CDR1 and CDR2 sequences are SGDLS and YYNGEE. The V end was cut by 0 bases, the J end by 0 bases, with 13 bases between. CDR3 in amino acids: CASSVGQRDASYEQYF. In DNA, the CDR3 is TGTGCCAGCAGCGTAGGGCAGAGGGACGCCTCCTACGAGCAGTACTTC.

The chain recombines TRBV4-3 with TRBJ2-3; no definite D call. Germline CDR1 LGHNA, CDR2 YSLEER. The CDR3 consists of 14 residues. V lost 4 bases and J lost 4, with 12 bases in between. In DNA, the CDR3 is TGCGCCAGCAGCCCCCGGATGAGTTCAGATACGCAGTATTTT. It encodes CASSPRMSSDTQYF.

The chain combines TRBV9 with TRBJ2-7; 9 bases agree with TRBD2. CDR3 length: 16 amino acids. With V trimmed by 0 bases and J by 2 bases, 6 bases remained unmatched. Germline-derived CDR1 and CDR2 are SGDLS and YYNGEE. CDR3 nucleotides: TGTGCCAGCAGCGTAGGTGAGCGGGAGGCCACCTACGAGCAGTACTTC. It specifies CASSVGEREATYEQYF.

V gene TRBV10-2 combines with J gene TRBJ2-4; the match to TRBD2 covers 12 bases. The CDR3 sequence is 16 residues long. Germline CDR1 is WSHSY and CDR2 is SAAADI. J was trimmed by 1 base and V by 6 bases; bases with no gene match: 4. The CDR3 protein is CASRTGTSGAKNIQYF. DNA for the CDR3: TGCGCCAGCAGGACCGGGACTAGCGGGGCCAAAAACATTCAGTACTTC.

This chain joins TRBV4-1 and TRBJ1-4; D is possibly TRBD1 (5 bases). The V gene lost 4 bases and the J gene lost 5 bases, with 17 bases spanning the gap. There are 16 residues in the CDR3. Germline CDR1 is MGHRA and CDR2 is YSYEKL. The CDR3, as DNA: TGCGCCAGCAGCCCCCTCCCGAGGCAGGGCAATGAAAAACTGTTTTTT. Protein: CASSPLPRQGNEKLFF.

V gene TRBV5-6 combines with J gene TRBJ1-5, with D unclear. The CDR3 length is 16 residues. Germline lookup yields CDR1 SGHDT and CDR2 YYEEEE. V dropped 2 bases and J dropped 5 bases, with 17 bases sitting between them. In nucleotides, the CDR3 is TGTGCCAGCAGCTTTTATTGGCAGGAACCGCATCAGCCCCAGCATTTT. Translation gives CASSFYWQEPHQPQHF.

The V gene is TRBV5-6, the J gene TRBJ2-7, with 8 bases identical to TRBD1. Germline CDR1 and CDR2: SGHDT and YYEEEE. The trim removed 4 bases at V and 3 bases at J, leaving 9 bases unmatched. This CDR3 has 15 amino acids. CDR3 protein: CASSRRTGNIYEQYF. CDR3 bases: TGTGCCAGCAGCCGAAGGACAGGGAACATCTACGAGCAGTACTTC.

This clone has just a few counts. The chain links TRBV5-4 to TRBJ2-3; 13 bases match TRBD2. With V trimmed by 2 bases and J by 3 bases, 6 bases remained unmatched. CDR1 and CDR2 (germline): SGHNT, YYREEE (reference sequence). The CDR3 extends over 17 amino acids. Here the CDR3 reads CASSLGLAGVVTDTQYF. Here the CDR3 DNA reads TGTGCCAGCAGCTTAGGACTAGCGGGAGTAGTAACAGATACGCAGTATTTT.

The sample holds one count of this clone. The V gene is TRBV7-2, the J gene TRBJ2-3; 7 nucleotides match TRBD2. The J segment lost 3 bases and the V segment lost 3 bases, leaving 6 bases of the junction unmatched. The germline gives CDR1 SGHTA, CDR2 FQGNSA. The CDR3 totals 15 residues. This chain's CDR3 is CASSFGGLGTDTQYF. The CDR3 nucleotides are TGTGCCAGCAGCTTCGGGGGGTTGGGGACAGATACGCAGTATTTT.

The chain employs TRBV14 and TRBJ2-1; unclear D gene. The CDR3 totals 15 residues. CDR1 is SGHDN and CDR2 is FVKESK in the germline V gene. The V end was cut by 6 bases, the J end by 0 bases, with 12 bases between. As DNA, the CDR3 is TGTGCCAGCAGTCCTTTCGTAAGCTCCTACAATGAGCAGTTCTTC. Amino acid sequence: CASSPFVSSYNEQFF.

The chain is built from TRBV10-3 and TRBJ2-2, with a weak D call TRBD2 (5 bases). Germline V gene lookup returns CDR1 ENHRY and CDR2 SYGVKD. Deletions cut 4 bases from V and 4 bases from J, with 22 bases between. The CDR3 extends over 18 amino acids. The CDR3 sequence: CAISAHLQSAAGTGELFF. CDR3 DNA: TGTGCCATCAGTGCACACCTACAGTCAGCGGCGGGCACCGGGGAGCTGTTTTTT.